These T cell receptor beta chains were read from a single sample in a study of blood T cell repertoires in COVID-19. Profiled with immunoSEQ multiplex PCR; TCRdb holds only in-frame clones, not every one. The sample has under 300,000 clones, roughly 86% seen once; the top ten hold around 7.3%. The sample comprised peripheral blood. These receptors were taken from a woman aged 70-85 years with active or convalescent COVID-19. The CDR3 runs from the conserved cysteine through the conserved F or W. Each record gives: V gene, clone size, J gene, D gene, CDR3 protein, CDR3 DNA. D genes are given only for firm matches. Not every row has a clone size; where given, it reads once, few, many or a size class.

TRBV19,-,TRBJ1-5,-,CASSQLYSNQPQHF,TGTGCCAGTAGTCAACTTTATAGCAATCAGCCCCAGCATTTT
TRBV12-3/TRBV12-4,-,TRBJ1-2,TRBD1,CASRPGGSGYTF,TGTGCCAGCAGACCAGGGGGCAGTGGCTACACCTTC
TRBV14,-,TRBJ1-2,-,CASSRSYGYTF,TGTGCCAGCAGCCGGAGCTATGGCTACACCTTC
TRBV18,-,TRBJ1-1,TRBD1,CASSETGSNTEAFF,TGTGCCAGCTCAGAGACAGGGTCAAACACTGAAGCTTTCTTT
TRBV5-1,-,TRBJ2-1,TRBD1,CASSPGTGGLDEQFF,TGCGCCAGCAGCCCTGGGACAGGGGGGCTGGATGAGCAGTTCTTC
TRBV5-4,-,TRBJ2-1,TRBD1,CASSAYRGAYNEQFF,TGTGCCAGCAGCGCCTACAGGGGAGCCTACAATGAGCAGTTCTTC
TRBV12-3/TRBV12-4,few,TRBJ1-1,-,CATSPQVNTEAFF,TGTGCCACATCACCTCAGGTGAACACTGAAGCTTTCTTT
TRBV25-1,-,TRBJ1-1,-,CASSPQGPRNTEAFF,TGTGCCAGCAGCCCGCAGGGCCCGAGGAACACTGAAGCTTTCTTT
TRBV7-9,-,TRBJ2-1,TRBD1,CASSLGQGNYNEQFF,TGTGCCAGCAGCTTAGGACAGGGGAACTACAATGAGCAGTTCTTC
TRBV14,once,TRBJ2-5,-,CASSPLEQETQYF,TGTGCCAGCAGCCCTCTAGAGCAAGAGACCCAGTACTTC
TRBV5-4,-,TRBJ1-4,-,CASSLGPGVIKEKLFF,TGTGCCAGCAGCTTAGGGCCAGGGGTAATAAAAGAAAAACTGTTTTTT
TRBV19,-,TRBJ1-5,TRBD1,CASSITGQGRIQPQHF,TGTGCCAGTAGTATAACGGGACAGGGCAGGATTCAGCCCCAGCATTTT
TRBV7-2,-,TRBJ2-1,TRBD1,CASSSGQGAFNEQFF,TGTGCCAGCAGCTCGGGACAGGGAGCGTTCAATGAGCAGTTCTTC
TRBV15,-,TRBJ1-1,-,CATSRKRNTEAFF,TGTGCCACCTCGAGGAAGAGGAACACTGAAGCTTTCTTT
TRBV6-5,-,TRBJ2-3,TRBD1,CASSRLGQIFDTQYF,TGTGCCAGCAGTCGCTTGGGACAGATCTTCGATACGCAGTATTTT
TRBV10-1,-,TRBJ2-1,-,CASSESRLRQFF,TGCGCCAGCAGTGAGTCGCGACTTAGACAGTTCTTC
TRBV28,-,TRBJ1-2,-,CASSSRGPYGYTF,TGTGCCAGCAGTTCCAGGGGCCCGTATGGCTACACCTTC
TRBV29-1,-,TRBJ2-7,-,CSVQRDISYEQYF,TGCAGCGTCCAGAGGGACATCTCCTACGAGCAGTACTTC
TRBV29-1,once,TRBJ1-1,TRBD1,CSVEEGWTGGNTEAFF,TGCAGCGTTGAAGAAGGGTGGACAGGGGGAAACACTGAAGCTTTCTTT
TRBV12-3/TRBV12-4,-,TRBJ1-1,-,CASSPGVITEAFF,TGTGCCAGCAGCCCGGGGGTGATCACTGAAGCTTTCTTT
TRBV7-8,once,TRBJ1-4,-,CASSLGGGPGEKLFF,TGTGCCAGCAGCTTAGGGGGGGGGCCAGGAGAAAAACTGTTTTTT
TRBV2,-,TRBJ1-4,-,CASSQKSTNEKLFF,TGTGCCAGCAGTCAAAAATCAACTAATGAAAAACTGTTTTTT